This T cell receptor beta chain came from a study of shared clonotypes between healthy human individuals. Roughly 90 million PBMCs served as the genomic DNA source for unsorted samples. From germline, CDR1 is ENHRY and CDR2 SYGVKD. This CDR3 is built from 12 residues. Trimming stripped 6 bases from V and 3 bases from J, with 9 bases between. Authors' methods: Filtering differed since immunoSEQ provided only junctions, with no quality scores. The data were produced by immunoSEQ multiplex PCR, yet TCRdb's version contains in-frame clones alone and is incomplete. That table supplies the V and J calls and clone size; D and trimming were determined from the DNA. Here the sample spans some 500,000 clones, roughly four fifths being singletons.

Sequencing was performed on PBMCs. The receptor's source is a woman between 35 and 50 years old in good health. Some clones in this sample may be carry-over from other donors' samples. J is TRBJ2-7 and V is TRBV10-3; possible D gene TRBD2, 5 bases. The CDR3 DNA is TGTGCCATCAGGGGAGACCACTACGAGCAGTACTTC. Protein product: CAIRGDHYEQYF.